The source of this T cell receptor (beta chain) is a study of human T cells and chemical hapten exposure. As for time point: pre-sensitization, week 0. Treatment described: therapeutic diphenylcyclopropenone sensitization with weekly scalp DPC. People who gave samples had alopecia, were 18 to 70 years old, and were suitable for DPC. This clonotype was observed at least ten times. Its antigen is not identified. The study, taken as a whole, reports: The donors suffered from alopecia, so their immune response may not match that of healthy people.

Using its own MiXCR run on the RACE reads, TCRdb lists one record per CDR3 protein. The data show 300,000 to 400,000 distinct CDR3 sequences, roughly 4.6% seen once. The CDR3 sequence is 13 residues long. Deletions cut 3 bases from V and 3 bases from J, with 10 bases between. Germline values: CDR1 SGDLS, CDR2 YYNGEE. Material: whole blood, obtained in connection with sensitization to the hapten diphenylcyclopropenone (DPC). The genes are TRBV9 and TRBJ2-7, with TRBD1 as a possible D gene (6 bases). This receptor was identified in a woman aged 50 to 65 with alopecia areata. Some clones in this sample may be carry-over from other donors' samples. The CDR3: CASSATQGYEQYF. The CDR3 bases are TGTGCCAGCAGCGCAACACAGGGCTACGAGCAGTACTTC. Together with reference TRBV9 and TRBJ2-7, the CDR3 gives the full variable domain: DSGVTQTPKHLITATGQRVTLRCSPRSGDLSVYWYQQSLDQGLQFLIQYYNGEERAKGNILERFSAQQFPDLHSELNLSSLELGDSALYFCASSATQGYEQYFGPGTRLTVT.